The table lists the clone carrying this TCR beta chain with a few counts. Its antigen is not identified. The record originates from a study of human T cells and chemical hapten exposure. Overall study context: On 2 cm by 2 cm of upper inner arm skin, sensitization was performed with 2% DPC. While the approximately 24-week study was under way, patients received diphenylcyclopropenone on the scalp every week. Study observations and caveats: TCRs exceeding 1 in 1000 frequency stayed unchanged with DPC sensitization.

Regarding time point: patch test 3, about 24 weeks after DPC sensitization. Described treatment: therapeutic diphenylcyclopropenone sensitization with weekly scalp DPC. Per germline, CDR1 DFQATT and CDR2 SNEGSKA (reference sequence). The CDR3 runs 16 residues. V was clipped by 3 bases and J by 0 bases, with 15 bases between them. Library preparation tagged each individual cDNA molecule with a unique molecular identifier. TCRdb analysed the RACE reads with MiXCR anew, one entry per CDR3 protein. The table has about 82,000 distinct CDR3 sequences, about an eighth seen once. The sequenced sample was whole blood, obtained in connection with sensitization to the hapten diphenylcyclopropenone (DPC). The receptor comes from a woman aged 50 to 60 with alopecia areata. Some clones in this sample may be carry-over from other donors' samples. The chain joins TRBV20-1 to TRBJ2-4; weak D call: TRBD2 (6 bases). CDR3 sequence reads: CSARLPGEIAKNIQYF. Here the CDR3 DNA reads TGCAGTGCTAGGCTGCCGGGGGAGATAGCCAAAAACATTCAGTACTTC.